The 27 T cell receptor beta chains in this list originate from one sample, sequenced in a study of blood T cells in healthy people across ages. Next came a second PCR, run for 7 to 11 cycles, which used a sample-barcoded 5' primer along with a J-beta primer mix. Each CDR3 protein gets one entry after TCRdb re-called the 5' RACE reads with MiXCR. The data hold about 1.4 million distinct CDR3 sequences, with 59% observed a single time. The sample consisted of blood. These receptor sequences come from a man between 18 and 29 years old in good health.

The CDR3 DNA reads TGTGCCAGCAGCTTAGCGGGGGGGCAAAACAATGAGCAGTTCTTC. Its protein product is CASSLAGGQNNEQFF. The rearrangement joins TRBV7-9 to TRBJ2-1; perhaps TRBD2 as D (7 bases). Germline V gives CDR1 SEHNR, CDR2 FQNEAQ (reference sequence). The CDR3 consists of 15 residues. V gave up 0 bases and J gave up 5 bases, with 11 bases separating them.

V is TRBV29-1 and J is TRBJ2-7, with 7 positions matching TRBD2. The ends lost 4 bases at V and 1 base at J; junction bases unmatched: 7. Looked up from germline, CDR1 is SQVTM and CDR2 is ANQGSEA. This CDR3 has 14 residues. For the CDR3, the DNA is TGCAGCGTTGGGACTAGGAAGTTGTCCTACGAGCAGTACTTC. Protein: CSVGTRKLSYEQYF.

The chain recombines TRBV27 with TRBJ2-3; 7 bases fit TRBD2. J gave up 5 bases and V 1 base, and 9 bases lay outside the gene matches. Germline CDR1 and CDR2: MNHEY and SMNVEV (reference sequence). This CDR3 has 16 residues. The CDR3: CASSLWAGERLDTQYF. CDR3 DNA: TGTGCCAGCAGTTTATGGGCGGGAGAGCGTTTAGATACGCAGTATTTT.

The chain carries TRBV7-9 and TRBJ1-5; D is undetermined. The CDR3 runs to 15 residues. CDR1 is SEHNR and CDR2 is FQNEAQ in the germline V gene (reference sequence). V was shortened by 5 bases and J by 6 bases, with 17 bases between the two germline ends. CDR3 residues: CASSANTEFGQPQHF. DNA of the CDR3: TGTGCCAGCAGCGCGAACACCGAGTTCGGTCAGCCCCAGCATTTT.

This clonotype occurred a few times. V is TRBV7-2 and J is TRBJ2-1, with TRBD1 identical over 11 bases. CDR1 is SGHTA, CDR2 FQGNSA, per germline. This CDR3 has 15 amino acids. The ends lost 4 bases at V and 8 bases at J; junction bases unmatched: 7. CDR3 sequence (DNA): TGTGCCAGCAGCTCAAGGACAGGGGGCATGTATGAGCAGTTCTTC. This translates into CASSSRTGGMYEQFF. Based on the CDR3 plus reference TRBV7-2 and TRBJ2-1, the full variable domain is GAGVSQSPSNKVTEKGKDVELRCDPISGHTALYWYRQSLGQGLEFLIYFQGNSAPDKSGLPSDRFSAERTGGSVSTLTIQRTQQEDSAVYLCASSSRTGGMYEQFFGPGTRLTVL.

Note on this clonotype: One junction end does not reproduce the germline sequence, and a read error may be involved. The J gene is TRBJ2-7, the V gene TRBV27; a weak D match, TRBD2 (5 bases). This CDR3 has 13 residues. Germline lookup yields CDR1 MNHEY and CDR2 SMNVEV (reference sequence). The CDR3 DNA reads TGTGCCGGCAGTTTGGCGGGTTCCTACGAGCAGTACTTC. Protein product: CAGSLAGSYEQYF.

The gene calls are TRBV6-2 or TRBV6-3 and TRBJ1-1; no reliable D call. The CDR3 runs 13 residues. Germline lookup yields CDR1 MNHEY and CDR2 SVGEGT. The V gene lost 5 bases and the J gene lost 4 bases, with 11 bases spanning the gap. CDR3 in amino acids: CASSRARGTEAFF. The CDR3 nucleotides are TGTGCCAGCAGTCGGGCCCGGGGCACTGAAGCTTTCTTT.

CDR3 in DNA: TGTGCCAGCAGCGTGCTAGCGGGGGGGCAGGGAGAGACCCAGTACTTC. This translates into CASSVLAGGQGETQYF. The gene calls are TRBV9 and TRBJ2-5; 12 bases align to TRBD2. The CDR3 is made up of 16 amino acids. The germline V gene has CDR1 SGDLS and CDR2 YYNGEE. V gave up 2 bases and J gave up 4 bases; unmatched junction bases: 6.

This chain connects TRBV6-1 to TRBJ2-7; 7 bases are a match to TRBD1. Trimming removed 10 bases from V and 3 bases from J; junction bases left unmatched: 12. Looked up from germline, CDR1 is MNHNS and CDR2 is SASEGT. This CDR3 has 14 residues. The DNA for the CDR3 is TGTGCCACCACGGTCGGGACAGCGTACTACGAGCAGTACTTC. This translates into CATTVGTAYYEQYF.

This clonotype was detected a few times. One end of the junction is discordant with germline, which a read error may explain. The chain employs TRBV7-6 and TRBJ2-1; weak D call: TRBD1 (6 bases). The CDR3 consists of 15 residues. Germline values: CDR1 SGHVS, CDR2 FNYEAQ. This CDR3 reads CASSLDGGQYNEQFF. In DNA form, the CDR3 reads TGCGCCAGCAGCTTAGATGGGGGACAATACAATGAGCAGTTCTTC. Variable domain in full (rest from reference TRBV7-6 and TRBJ2-1): GAGVSQSPRYKVTKRGQDVALRCDPISGHVSLYWYRQALGQGPEFLTYFNYEAQQDKSGLPNDRFSAERPEGSISTLTIQRTEQRDSAMYRCASSLDGGQYNEQFFGPGTRLTVL.

This clonotype was counted a few times. The rearrangement joins TRBV29-1 to TRBJ2-7; D remains ambiguous. CDR3 size: 13 residues. Germline CDR1 and CDR2: SQVTM and ANQGSEA. The V and J ends lost 2 bases and 4 bases respectively, with 12 bases between them. CDR3 residues: CSVETPTSYEQYF. CDR3 coding DNA: TGCAGCGTTGAAACCCCGACGAGTTACGAGCAGTACTTC.

The chain uses TRBV10-2 and TRBJ1-2, with 9 bases matching TRBD1. V shed 4 bases, J shed 8 bases, and the junction held 11 bases outside the gene matches. Germline lookup yields CDR1 WSHSY and CDR2 SAAADI. CDR3 length: 15 residues. CDR3 loop: CASSVSWDRESGYTF. CDR3 coding DNA: TGCGCCAGCAGTGTGTCGTGGGACAGGGAGAGCGGCTACACCTTC.

The chain is built from TRBV29-1 and TRBJ2-5; 11 bases align to TRBD1. This CDR3 spans 13 amino acids. Germline loops: CDR1 SQVTM, CDR2 ANQGSEA. The V and J ends lost 6 bases and 5 bases, in that order; junction bases with no gene match: 5. The CDR3 DNA follows: TGCAGCGTCGGCGGACAGGGGGCCGAGACCCAGTACTTC. It specifies CSVGGQGAETQYF.

This clonotype was seen a few times. The chain links TRBV7-2 to TRBJ2-5; no definite D call. Gene TRBJ2-7 matches the end of the DNA better, so the J call may be wrong. CDR3 length: 14 amino acids. Germline values: CDR1 SGHTA, CDR2 FQGNSA. Here the CDR3 reads CASSLARAGNEQYF. DNA for the CDR3: TGTGCCAGCAGCTTAGCCCGAGCTGGTAACGAGCAGTACTTC.

This chain links TRBV20-1 with TRBJ2-3, with D uncertain. Germline CDR1 reads DFQATT; CDR2 reads SNEGSKA (reference sequence). CDR3 length: 13 residues. Trimming pared 2 bases from V and 7 bases from J, leaving 13 bases between. CDR3 loop: CSARSHSFHTQYF. In nucleotides, the CDR3 is TGCAGTGCTAGATCCCACTCGTTTCATACGCAGTATTTT.

J is TRBJ2-5 and V is TRBV13, with 7 bases aligning to TRBD1. V was pared by 3 bases and J by 3 bases, with 1 base of the junction left unmatched. The CDR3 has 13 amino acids. Per the germline V gene, CDR1 is PRHDT and CDR2 is FYEKMQ (reference sequence). CDR3 coding DNA: TGTGCCAGCAGCTTTGACAGGGAAGAGACCCAGTACTTC. It yields the protein CASSFDREETQYF.

The CDR3 DNA sequence: TGCAGTGCTAGGGCGGGGGTTTTGTTCGGCGGCTACACCTTC. Amino acid sequence: CSARAGVLFGGYTF. The chain employs TRBV20-1 and TRBJ1-2; a weak D match, TRBD1 (5 bases). Germline V gene data show CDR1 as DFQATT and CDR2 as SNEGSKA (reference sequence). The CDR3 contains 14 residues. Trimming left V 3 bases short and J 8 bases short, with 19 bases between.

This clonotype was seen a handful of times. The chain couples TRBV29-1 to TRBJ2-7; TRBD2 matches 10 bases. Trimming removed 6 bases from V and 7 bases from J; junction bases left unmatched: 9. Germline V CDR1 and CDR2: SQVTM, ANQGSEA. The CDR3 covers 13 residues. CDR3 sequence: CSVLAGAGGEQYF. CDR3 in DNA: TGCAGCGTCCTAGCGGGGGCGGGGGGAGAGCAGTACTTC.

V gene TRBV21-1 combines with J gene TRBJ2-1; the listed D gene, TRBD1, was not tested against the DNA. TRBV21-1 is shown as a pseudogene. This CDR3 contains 15 residues. Here the CDR3 DNA reads TGTGCCAGCAGCAGCCCCGGGACACCTTACAATGAGCAGTTCTTC. Translation: CASSSPGTPYNEQFF.

This clonotype was seen a handful of times. The rearrangement joins TRBV12-3 or TRBV12-4 to TRBJ2-1; D is perhaps TRBD1 (7 bases). This CDR3 contains 16 residues. Trimming stripped 3 bases from V and 0 bases from J, with 12 bases between. The CDR3 sequence is CASSLEGQISYNEQFF. The CDR3 DNA is TGTGCCAGCAGTTTGGAGGGACAGATCTCCTACAATGAGCAGTTCTTC.

The gene calls are TRBV12-3 or TRBV12-4 and TRBJ2-1; possibly TRBD1 for D (5 bases). The length of the CDR3 is 15 residues. Trimming took off 11 bases at V and 5 bases at J, with 22 bases between the two ends. CDR3 sequence: CAGTALGQGNNEQFF. CDR3 in DNA: TGTGCCGGCACCGCCTTGGGGCAGGGAAACAATGAGCAGTTCTTC.

This clonotype showed up just a few times. V gene TRBV6-5 combines with J gene TRBJ2-1; 9 bases fit TRBD1. The germline gives CDR1 MNHEY, CDR2 SVGAGI. With V trimmed by 6 bases and J by 10 bases, 10 bases remained unmatched. There are 14 residues in the CDR3. For the CDR3, the DNA is TGTGCCAGCAGCCGGGACAGGGCTCTCTCGGAGCAGTTCTTC. This encodes CASSRDRALSEQFF.

The chain couples TRBV5-1 to TRBJ2-3; 7 nucleotides align to TRBD1. Germline V lookup: CDR1 SGHRS, CDR2 YFSETQ. This CDR3 region has 14 residues. Trimming cost V 4 bases and J 4 bases; bases outside gene matches: 6. This CDR3 is CASSPGQRADTQYF. For the CDR3, the DNA is TGCGCCAGCAGCCCGGGACAGAGAGCAGATACGCAGTATTTT.

This clonotype occurred a few times. This chain connects TRBV5-1 to TRBJ2-3, with D perhaps assigned TRBD1 or TRBD2 (6 bases each). V was shortened by 0 bases and J by 3 bases, with 11 bases between the two germline ends. Germline CDR1 is SGHRS and CDR2 is YFSETQ. This CDR3 comprises 15 residues. The CDR3 loop is CASSLAPGATDTQYF. CDR3 sequence (DNA): TGCGCCAGCAGCTTGGCTCCGGGGGCAACAGATACGCAGTATTTT. The full variable domain, completed using reference TRBV5-1 and TRBJ2-3, is KAGVTQTPRYLIKTRGQQVTLSCSPISGHRSVSWYQQTPGQGLQFLFEYFSETQRNKGNFPGRFSGRQFSNSRSEMNVSTLELGDSALYLCASSLAPGATDTQYFGPGTRLTVL.

J is TRBJ1-2 and V is TRBV7-2; the D is unclear. Germline V gene lookup returns CDR1 SGHTA and CDR2 FQGNSA. Trimming took 1 base from V and 3 from J, leaving 15 bases between them. This CDR3 has 16 residues. The CDR3 here is CASSLGKGSTHYGYTF. The CDR3 bases are TGTGCCAGCAGCTTAGGCAAGGGCAGCACCCACTATGGCTACACCTTC.

A single count supports this clonotype. CDR3 amino acids: CASNPPGDPTDTQYF. CDR3 nucleotides: TGTGCCAGCAACCCCCCTGGCGACCCCACAGATACGCAGTATTTT. The chain couples TRBV3-1 to TRBJ2-3; D not certain. Trimming removed 7 bases from V and 2 bases from J, with 16 bases in between. Germline-derived CDR1 and CDR2 are LGHDT and YNNKEL (reference sequence). The CDR3 is 15 amino acids.

The rearrangement uses TRBV9 and TRBJ2-5; 8 bases align to TRBD1. The J call is uncertain, as TRBJ2-7 better fits the DNA end. This CDR3 spans 14 amino acids. Germline V gene data show CDR1 as SGDLS and CDR2 as YYNGEE. CDR3 nucleotides: TGTGCCAGCAGCCCCCCAGGGGGCTTTCTCGAGCAGTACTTC. Amino acid sequence: CASSPPGGFLEQYF.